Sequencing of this TCR beta chain was carried out in a study of cytotoxic CD8 clonotypes in ibrutinib-treated CLL. The J segment lost 7 bases and the V segment lost 7 bases, leaving 14 bases of the junction unmatched. CDR3 length: 15 amino acids. From germline, CDR1 is MNHEY and CDR2 SVGAGI. Measured with immunoSEQ multiplex PCR; TCRdb has only the in-frame clones, and not every one. The sample consists of roughly 250,000 clones, under 80% of them appearing once. This TCR was sampled from a human donor with chronic lymphocytic leukemia. Sequences were derived from PBMCs, sampled after 24 months of ibrutinib treatment. The chain joins TRBV6-5 to TRBJ2-5; 8 positions match TRBD1. The CDR3 protein is CASTLASGGGGTQYF. DNA of the CDR3: TGTGCCAGCACCCTGGCGTCAGGGGGCGGCGGGACCCAGTACTTC.